This entry lists 23 T cell receptor beta chains sequenced from one sample in a study of technical replicates of blood from several donors. Repertoires were generated with immunoSEQ multiplex PCR, while TCRdb's copy carries only in-frame clones and drops some. The sample holds 90,000 or so clones; just under 95% are singletons and the top ten take 0.34%. Specimen: T cells isolated from PBMCs. The receptors come from a human donor in good health.

This rearrangement joins TRBV27 to TRBJ2-5; tentatively, D is TRBD2 (7 bases). The CDR3 extends over 18 amino acids. CDR1 and CDR2 (germline): MNHEY, SMNVEV (reference sequence). V was cut by 5 bases and J by 4 bases, with 26 bases left in between. In nucleotides, the CDR3 is TGTGCCAGCAGTATTGTTGCGGGCGAGGGGGGGATAGGAGAGACCCAGTACTTC. Protein: CASSIVAGEGGIGETQYF.

The chain uses TRBV11-3 and TRBJ2-7, with 7 bases matching TRBD1. The CDR3 extends over 16 amino acids. Germline trimming cut 3 bases from V and 2 bases from J; bases unmatched to any gene: 10. The germline V gene has CDR1 SGHNT and CDR2 YENEEA. CDR3 in DNA: TGTGCCAGCAGCTTGGGTACAGGGGAACTCCCCTACGAGCAGTACTTC. Amino acids: CASSLGTGELPYEQYF.

This chain uses TRBV28 with TRBJ2-7, with a tentative D call TRBD1 (6 bases). The CDR3 contains 15 residues. Per the germline V gene, CDR1 is MDHEN and CDR2 is SYDVKM. Trimming removed 4 bases at V and 2 bases at J, with 15 bases between. As DNA, the CDR3 is TGTGCCAGCAGTTGGACGACAGGACCGACCTACGAGCAGTACTTC. Translating gives CASSWTTGPTYEQYF.

V and J are TRBV5-8 and TRBJ2-1, with D hard to call. Germline values: CDR1 SGHTS, CDR2 YDEGEE. The V gene lost 1 base and the J gene lost 2 bases, with 4 bases spanning the gap. CDR3 length equals 13 residues. CDR3: CASSLYTYNEQFF. The CDR3 coding sequence is TGTGCCAGCAGCTTGTACACCTACAATGAGCAGTTCTTC. The full variable domain, its missing parts supplied by reference TRBV5-8 and TRBJ2-1, is EAGVTQSPTHLIKTRGQQATLRCSPISGHTSVYWYQQALGLGLQFLLWYDEGEERNRGNFPPRFSGRQFPNYSSELNVNALELEDSALYLCASSLYTYNEQFFGPGTRLTVL.

V is TRBV29-1 and J is TRBJ2-2; a weak D match, TRBD2 (5 bases). This CDR3 is built from 15 residues. V lost 3 bases, J lost 8 bases, and 19 bases lay in between. Germline V gene sequence: CDR1 SQVTM, CDR2 ANQGSEA. The CDR3 here is CSVESGGPGGGELFF. DNA for the CDR3: TGCAGCGTTGAGTCTGGCGGCCCTGGAGGTGGGGAGCTGTTTTTT.

The chain combines TRBV28 with TRBJ1-2, with 9 bases matching TRBD1. Losses at the gene ends were 2 bases for V and 6 bases for J; bases not matched to a gene: 7. The germline V gene encodes CDR1 MDHEN and CDR2 SYDVKM. The CDR3 runs to 15 residues. CDR3 DNA sequence: TGTGCCAGCAGTTTAGCTTTCGGACAGGGGAATGGCTACACCTTC. It is translated as CASSLAFGQGNGYTF.

This chain uses TRBV5-6 with TRBJ2-1, with TRBD2 identical over 13 bases. Germline V gene lookup returns CDR1 SGHDT and CDR2 YYEEEE. This CDR3 has 17 amino acids. The V segment lost 0 bases and the J segment 6 bases; nucleotides outside the gene matches: 6. In DNA, the CDR3 is TGTGCCAGCAGCTTGGCACTAGCGGGAGGGCCTTTCAATGAGCAGTTCTTC. Translating it yields CASSLALAGGPFNEQFF.

V is TRBV6-6 and J is TRBJ1-5; TRBD1 matches 10 bases. The junction had 6 bases not matched to a gene; V was cut back by 8 bases and J by 5 bases. Germline-derived CDR1 and CDR2 are MNHNY and SVGAGI (reference sequence). CDR3 length equals 14 residues. CDR3 protein: CASSDRGGDQPQHF. For the CDR3, the DNA is TGTGCCAGCTCGGACAGGGGGGGGGATCAGCCCCAGCATTTT.

The V gene is TRBV6-5, the J gene TRBJ2-1, with 12 bases identical to TRBD2. The CDR3 extends over 12 amino acids. The germline V gene has CDR1 MNHEY and CDR2 SVGAGI. J lost 12 bases, V lost 8 bases, and 5 bases had no gene match. The CDR3, as DNA: TGTGCCAGCTGGACTAGCGGGATTGGGCAGTTCTTC. It yields the protein CASWTSGIGQFF.

This chain connects TRBV2 to TRBJ1-4; TRBD1 matches 7 bases. J was trimmed by 0 bases and V by 3 bases; bases with no gene match: 4. Germline lookup yields CDR1 SNHLY and CDR2 FYNNEI. CDR3 length: 16 amino acids. The CDR3 spells CASSDGQVATNEKLFF. The CDR3 DNA sequence: TGTGCCAGCAGTGACGGACAGGTTGCAACTAATGAAAAACTGTTTTTT.

This clone was observed a single time. The genes are TRBV11-2 and TRBJ1-4; tentatively, D is TRBD1 (6 bases). The CDR3 sequence is 14 residues long. Trimming pared 8 bases from V and 7 bases from J, leaving 17 bases between. The V gene's germline CDR1 is SGHAT and CDR2 FQNNGV. The CDR3 here is CASGQTGSGEKLFF. The CDR3 region has the DNA TGTGCCAGCGGACAGACGGGAAGCGGTGAAAAACTGTTTTTT.

The rearrangement uses TRBV25-1 and TRBJ1-6; D is undetermined. V was clipped by 7 bases and J by 0 bases, with 13 bases between them. The CDR3 is 16 residues long. CDR1 is MGHDK and CDR2 is SYGVNS in the germline V gene. CDR3 amino acids: CASTETRSSYNSPLHF. The CDR3 DNA reads TGTGCCAGCACTGAGACCCGGAGCTCCTATAATTCACCCCTCCACTTT.

This clone was counted a few times. This rearrangement joins TRBV9 to TRBJ1-4; the match to TRBD1 covers 9 bases. From germline, CDR1 is SGDLS and CDR2 YYNGEE. The junction had 9 bases not matched to a gene; V was cut back by 4 bases and J by 5 bases. The CDR3 contains 16 residues. For the CDR3, the DNA is TGTGCCAGCAGCCTACGAGCCGGGACAGGGAATGAAAAACTGTTTTTT. This encodes CASSLRAGTGNEKLFF.

This chain connects TRBV19 to TRBJ1-5, with a tentative D call TRBD1 (5 bases). Germline V gives CDR1 LNHDA, CDR2 SQIVND (reference sequence). The CDR3 is 15 residues long. V lost 3 bases and J 7 bases, leaving 16 bases between the germline ends. The DNA for the CDR3 is TGTGCCAGTAGTATGTTCGGCAGGGCTATGCAGCCCCAGCATTTT. Amino acid sequence: CASSMFGRAMQPQHF.

Only one count was recorded for this clone. The rearrangement links TRBV19 to TRBJ1-1; D possibly corresponds to TRBD1 (5 bases). This CDR3 region has 10 residues. Germline CDR1 and CDR2: LNHDA and SQIVND (reference sequence). The V end lost 11 bases, the J end lost 5 bases, and 9 bases lay between the germline ends. The CDR3 loop reads CAVRDTEAFF. Written as DNA, the CDR3 is TGTGCCGTCAGGGATACTGAAGCTTTCTTT.

V is TRBV5-1 and J is TRBJ2-7; 8 bases are a match to TRBD2. Trimming at V came to 7 bases and at J to 7 bases, leaving 4 bases not matched to a gene. Germline V CDR1 and CDR2: SGHRS, YFSETQ. The CDR3 spans 11 residues. CDR3 residues: CASGLAGEQYF. The CDR3 region has the DNA TGCGCCAGCGGACTAGCCGGTGAGCAGTACTTC.

The chain employs TRBV2 and TRBJ2-1; TRBD1 matches 9 bases. The V gene end was trimmed by 8 bases and the J gene end by 9 bases; junction bases not matched to a gene: 11. The CDR3 length is 14 residues. Germline V gene data show CDR1 as SNHLY and CDR2 as FYNNEI. Here the CDR3 reads CASVGQGYTGEQFF. CDR3 nucleotides: TGTGCCAGCGTGGGACAGGGATACACGGGTGAGCAGTTCTTC.

This clone occurred once. The chain has TRBV6-1 and TRBJ1-1; D may be TRBD1 (5 bases). The CDR3 loop spans 14 amino acids. The V end was cut by 6 bases, the J end by 3 bases, with 14 bases between. The germline CDR1 and CDR2 sequences are MNHNS and SASEGT. The CDR3: CASRKGEGYTEAFF. CDR3 coding DNA: TGTGCCAGCAGAAAAGGGGAGGGCTACACTGAAGCTTTCTTT.

The V call is TRBV9, the J call TRBJ2-7; TRBD2 matches 7 bases. CDR3 length: 14 residues. After removal of 0 bases from V and 5 bases from J, the junction contained 5 bases not matched to a gene. Germline CDR1 SGDLS, CDR2 YYNGEE. CDR3 DNA: TGTGCCAGCAGCGTAGGACTAGCTGCGGACGAGCAGTACTTC. Protein: CASSVGLAADEQYF. Together with reference TRBV9 and TRBJ2-7, the CDR3 gives the full variable domain: DSGVTQTPKHLITATGQRVTLRCSPRSGDLSVYWYQQSLDQGLQFLIQYYNGEERAKGNILERFSAQQFPDLHSELNLSSLELGDSALYFCASSVGLAADEQYFGPGTRLTVT.

This chain uses TRBV7-9 with TRBJ2-3; no definite D call. CDR1 and CDR2 from the germline V gene are SEHNR and FQNEAQ (reference sequence). The CDR3 covers 13 residues. V lost 6 bases and J 6 bases, leaving 13 bases between the germline ends. In DNA form, the CDR3 reads TGTGCCAGCAGGGCCTCAGGCCCCGATACGCAGTATTTT. Encoded protein: CASRASGPDTQYF.

This sequence joins TRBV11-2 and TRBJ1-2, with D hard to call. V was cut by 5 bases and J by 0 bases, with 16 bases left in between. Per germline, CDR1 SGHAT and CDR2 FQNNGV. CDR3 length: 16 residues. The CDR3 spells CASSPRAGEANYGYTF. The CDR3 DNA reads as TGTGCCAGCAGCCCCCGCGCGGGAGAGGCTAACTATGGCTACACCTTC.

The chain has TRBV29-1 and TRBJ2-7; TRBD2 matches 12 bases. The germline V gene encodes CDR1 SQVTM and CDR2 ANQGSEA. Trimming at V came to 7 bases and at J to 7 bases, leaving 5 bases not matched to a gene. There are 12 residues in the CDR3. The CDR3 DNA follows: TGCAGCGCGACTAGCGGGAGATTGGAGCAGTACTTC. Translating gives CSATSGRLEQYF.

The V and J genes are TRBV29-1 and TRBJ2-3; maybe TRBD2 (6 bases). The CDR3 sequence is 14 residues long. Germline CDR1 is SQVTM and CDR2 is ANQGSEA. Trimming shortened V by 7 bases and J by 3 bases, and 17 bases separated the two germline ends. CDR3: CSAQEGGGTDTQYF. The CDR3 bases are TGCAGCGCCCAGGAGGGCGGAGGGACAGATACGCAGTATTTT.